These 29 T cell receptor beta chains originate from one sample sequenced in a study of read filtering for tumor transcriptome and immune sequencing. Molecular barcoded adaptors covering alpha/delta and beta/gamma chains were used on 400 ng RNA. MiXCR was run by TCRdb on the reads, yielding one entry per CDR3 protein. Counted here are around 26,000 distinct CDR3 sequences, roughly an eighth occurring once; the ten biggest clones make up roughly two fifths. Input material: a population of CD138-negative cells sorted from bone marrow. These receptors were taken from a donor over 35 with multiple myeloma.

There are a few counts of this clonotype. J is TRBJ1-5 and V is TRBV19; a possible D gene is TRBD1 (5 bases). The CDR3 is 13 amino acids. Looked up from germline, CDR1 is LNHDA and CDR2 is SQIVND (reference sequence). V dropped 10 bases and J dropped 4 bases, with 14 bases sitting between them. This CDR3 reads CATRGQGNQPQHF. CDR3 in DNA: TGTGCCACTCGTGGCCAGGGAAATCAGCCCCAGCATTTT.

This clonotype showed up many times. The chain carries TRBV7-9 and TRBJ2-1; 8 bases map to TRBD2. Germline V lookup: CDR1 SEHNR, CDR2 FQNEAQ (reference sequence). CDR3 length: 14 amino acids. Unmatched junction bases numbered 4, after V lost 3 bases and J lost 6 bases. Written as DNA, the CDR3 is TGTGCCAGCAGCTTCGGAGGGACTAGCAATGAGCAGTTCTTC. Its translation: CASSFGGTSNEQFF.

This clonotype was seen many times. The chain employs TRBV29-1 and TRBJ2-1; 8 bases line up with TRBD2. V dropped 5 bases and J dropped 4; count of bases not matched to a gene: 7. Germline CDR1 SQVTM, CDR2 ANQGSEA. The CDR3 runs 14 residues. The chain's CDR3 is CSVSGSPPYNEQFF. The CDR3 coding sequence is TGCAGCGTTAGCGGGAGTCCCCCTTACAATGAGCAGTTCTTC.

With regard to this clonotype: Being one base from a much bigger clone, this may be a read error. This chain joins TRBV5-8 and TRBJ2-3, with 12 nucleotides matching TRBD2. CDR1 and CDR2 (germline): SGHTS, YDEGEE. The CDR3 extends over 16 amino acids. The J segment lost 3 bases and the V segment lost 2 bases, leaving 4 bases of the junction unmatched. The CDR3 loop reads CASSFVTSGRTDTQYF. As DNA, the CDR3 is TGTGCCAGCAGCTTTGTGACTAGCGGGAGAACAGATACGCAGTATTTT.

This clonotype was recorded at least ten times. This rearrangement joins TRBV7-9 to TRBJ2-1, with unresolved D. V was trimmed by 4 bases and J by 7 bases, leaving 8 bases between them. CDR1 is SEHNR, CDR2 FQNEAQ, per germline (reference sequence). CDR3 size: 12 residues. The CDR3 DNA is TGTGCCAGCAGCTCCGTTTCAAATGAGCAGTTCTTC. It codes for CASSSVSNEQFF.

This clonotype is medium-sized within its sample. This rearrangement joins TRBV29-1 to TRBJ2-1; D tentatively fits TRBD1 or TRBD2 (7 bases each). Germline CDR1 reads SQVTM; CDR2 reads ANQGSEA. The CDR3 consists of 16 residues. With 6 bases removed from V and 1 base from J, the gap between germline ends came to 19 bases. CDR3 in amino acids: CSVLGDREGSYNEQFF. Written as DNA, the CDR3 is TGCAGCGTCCTGGGAGACAGGGAGGGATCCTACAATGAGCAGTTCTTC.

This clonotype was recorded at least ten times. The genes are TRBV20-1 and TRBJ1-3, with unresolved D. CDR1 is DFQATT and CDR2 is SNEGSKA in the germline V gene (reference sequence). The CDR3 loop spans 15 amino acids. V shed 2 bases and J shed 0 bases, with 11 bases lying between them. DNA for the CDR3: TGCAGTGCTAGACCAAGACTGGGCTCTGGAAACACCATATATTTT. Its protein is CSARPRLGSGNTIYF.

The sample holds many counts of this clonotype. The rearrangement joins TRBV7-2 to TRBJ2-3; 15 bases match TRBD2. The J segment lost 2 bases and the V segment lost 3 bases, leaving 3 bases of the junction unmatched. The CDR3 runs 17 residues. The germline V gene encodes CDR1 SGHTA and CDR2 FQGNSA. CDR3 in amino acids: CASSFGLAGGHTDTQYF. Written as DNA, the CDR3 is TGTGCCAGCAGCTTTGGACTAGCGGGAGGGCACACAGATACGCAGTATTTT.

With regard to this clonotype: A junction boundary mismatches the germline segment, possibly from a read error. The V gene is TRBV5-4, the J gene TRBJ2-1; D is perhaps TRBD1 (6 bases). This CDR3 comprises 16 residues. Germline CDR1 reads SGHNT; CDR2 reads YYREEE (reference sequence). CDR3: CASSSIGTRGYNEQFF. In DNA, the CDR3 is TGTGCCAGCAGCTCGATTGGGACCAGGGGTTACAATGAACAGTTCTTC. The variable domain in full, with the rest retrieved from reference TRBV5-4 and TRBJ2-1, is ETGVTQSPTHLIKTRGQQVTLRCSSQSGHNTVSWYQQALGQGPQFIFQYYREEENGRGNFPPRFSGLQFPNYSSELNVNALELDDSALYLCASSSIGTRGYNEQFFGPGTRLTVL.

This clonotype was recorded many times. The rearrangement uses TRBV5-8 and TRBJ2-6; the D gene is possibly TRBD2 (6 bases). The CDR3 length is 16 residues. V gave up 4 bases and J gave up 0 bases, with 11 bases separating them. Germline values: CDR1 SGHTS, CDR2 YDEGEE. The CDR3 region has the DNA TGTGCCAGCAGCGCGGGACTGCCCTCTGGGGCCAACGTCCTGACTTTC. Translated, it gives CASSAGLPSGANVLTF. Filled out from reference TRBV5-8 and TRBJ2-6, the complete variable domain reads EAGVTQSPTHLIKTRGQQATLRCSPISGHTSVYWYQQALGLGLQFLLWYDEGEERNRGNFPPRFSGRQFPNYSSELNVNALELEDSALYLCASSAGLPSGANVLTFGAGSRLTVL.

In DNA, the CDR3 is TGTGCCAGCTCACCGCCGAACGACCAAGAGACCCAGTACTTC. Its translation is CASSPPNDQETQYF. The rearrangement joins TRBV18 to TRBJ2-5; D is ambiguous. V lost 3 bases and J lost 0, with 8 bases in between. Germline values: CDR1 KGHSH, CDR2 LQKENI. This CDR3 has 14 residues.

The rearrangement joins TRBV11-2 to TRBJ2-1; D may correspond to TRBD1 or TRBD2 (5 bases each). This CDR3 has 15 residues. Germline values: CDR1 SGHAT, CDR2 FQNNGV. Trimming shortened V by 7 bases and J by 2 bases, and 15 bases separated the two germline ends. The CDR3 DNA reads as TGTGCCAGCAAAGGGGTGCGGACTCCCTACAATGAGCAGTTCTTC. It translates to CASKGVRTPYNEQFF.

This rearrangement joins TRBV28 to TRBJ2-7; either TRBD1 or TRBD2 may supply D (5 bases each). The CDR3 covers 15 residues. V lost 2 bases and J lost 2, with 13 bases in between. The germline V gene encodes CDR1 MDHEN and CDR2 SYDVKM. CDR3 protein: CASSLDGQGAYEQYF. As DNA, the CDR3 is TGTGCCAGCAGTTTAGACGGGCAGGGAGCCTACGAGCAGTACTTC.

Many counts were recorded for this clonotype. The chain employs TRBV10-3 and TRBJ1-1, with unresolved D. The CDR3 is 15 amino acids. CDR1 is ENHRY and CDR2 is SYGVKD in the germline V gene. The V and J ends lost 0 bases and 1 base respectively, with 9 bases between them. The CDR3 loop reads CAISESGGSNTEAFF. For the CDR3, the DNA is TGTGCCATCAGTGAGTCGGGAGGGTCGAACACTGAAGCTTTCTTT.

Details on this clonotype: A single base separates this from a much larger clone, so it may be a read error. The genes are TRBV5-1 and TRBJ2-2; possible D gene TRBD2, 5 bases. Germline V lookup: CDR1 SGHRS, CDR2 YFSETQ. The CDR3 consists of 14 residues. The chain's CDR3 is CTSSLERVTGELFF. In DNA, the CDR3 is TGCACCAGCAGCTTGGAGAGGGTCACCGGGGAGCTGTTTTTT.

This clonotype was seen repeatedly, ten times or more. The chain joins TRBV5-4 to TRBJ1-1; unclear D gene. V was shortened by 2 bases and J by 1 base, with 12 bases between the two germline ends. CDR3 length: 15 residues. The V gene's germline CDR1 is SGHNT and CDR2 YYREEE (reference sequence). The CDR3 region is CASSFDPGKNTEAFF. The CDR3 nucleotides read TGTGCCAGCAGCTTTGACCCCGGCAAGAACACTGAAGCTTTCTTT.

A remark on this clonotype: With a much larger clone just one base away, this may be a read error. A read error is likely, as this CDR3 ends without the conserved phenylalanine or tryptophan. The J gene is TRBJ2-6, the V gene TRBV29-1; no clear D gene. Germline CDR1 and CDR2: SQVTM and ANQGSEA. Trimming pared 2 bases from V and 1 base from J, leaving 9 bases between. The CDR3 sequence is 15 residues long. The CDR3 DNA is TGCAGCGTTGAATCCTGGGATTCTGGGGCCAACGTCCTGACTTCC. It encodes CSVESWDSGANVLTS.

On this clonotype itself: A much larger clone lies a single base off, so this may be a read error. CDR3 amino acids: CTSSQVTGVETQYF. The CDR3 DNA reads TGTACCAGCAGCCAAGTAACGGGGGTGGAGACCCAGTACTTC. This chain links TRBV14 with TRBJ2-5; possible D gene TRBD2, 6 bases. The CDR3 has 14 residues. Germline V gene data show CDR1 as SGHDN and CDR2 as FVKESK.

This clonotype was observed a few times. This likely stems from a read error, as it lies one base from a far larger clone. The CDR3 nucleotides are TGTGCCAGCAGCCAAGCCCCGGTAGCGAACTCCTACGGGCAGTACTTC. It specifies CASSQAPVANSYGQYF. The rearrangement uses TRBV3-2 and TRBJ2-7; whether TRBD1, the table's D call, matches the DNA was not checked. TRBV3-2 is marked as a pseudogene. This CDR3 region has 16 residues.

This clonotype was counted many times. The chain joins TRBV24-1 to TRBJ2-7; maybe TRBD1 (5 bases). V was shortened by 5 bases and J by 0 bases, with 7 bases between the two germline ends. Germline V gives CDR1 KGHDR, CDR2 SFDVKD. The CDR3 length is 13 residues. The CDR3 loop reads CATSGGGSYEQYF. CDR3 in DNA: TGTGCCACCAGTGGGGGCGGCTCCTACGAGCAGTACTTC.

This clonotype was counted many times. V and J are TRBV20-1 and TRBJ2-1; D is perhaps TRBD1 or TRBD2 (5 bases each). The CDR3 is made up of 15 amino acids. V lost 5 bases to trimming and J lost 5 bases, with 19 bases between them. CDR1 and CDR2 from the germline V gene are DFQATT and SNEGSKA (reference sequence). The CDR3: CSAHPFEGKDNEQFF. The CDR3 DNA sequence: TGCAGTGCTCATCCTTTTGAGGGGAAGGACAATGAGCAGTTCTTC.

This clonotype has ten or more counts. This chain joins TRBV6-2 or TRBV6-3 and TRBJ2-1; 13 bases map to TRBD2. Germline lookup yields CDR1 MNHEY and CDR2 SVGEGT. V shed 6 bases, J shed 6 bases, and the junction held 8 bases outside the gene matches. The CDR3 contains 16 residues. This CDR3 reads CASSLRTSGSGNEQFF. The CDR3 DNA reads as TGTGCCAGCAGCCTACGGACTAGCGGGAGTGGCAATGAGCAGTTCTTC.

This clonotype was seen a few times. The V and J genes are TRBV18 and TRBJ2-3; possible D gene TRBD2, 6 bases. This CDR3 is built from 16 residues. Germline-derived CDR1 and CDR2 are KGHSH and LQKENI. V was cut by 2 bases and J by 1 base, with 13 bases left in between. CDR3 nucleotide sequence: TGTGCCAGCTCACCATCGGGGGAAAGAGGCACAGATACGCAGTATTTT. Protein sequence: CASSPSGERGTDTQYF.

This clonotype was recorded a few times. With only one base between it and a far larger clone, this is likely a read error. The gene calls are TRBV11-3 and TRBJ2-7; weak D call: TRBD2 (5 bases). Germline CDR1 SGHNT, CDR2 YENEEA. This CDR3 comprises 13 residues. CDR3 protein: CASSLANPWEQNF. The CDR3, as DNA: TGTGCCAGCAGCTTAGCAAACCCGTGGGAGCAGAACTTC. Combining the CDR3 with reference TRBV11-3 and TRBJ2-7 gives the whole variable domain EAGVVQSPRYKIIEKKQPVAFWCNPISGHNTLYWYLQNLGQGPELLIRYENEEAVDDSQLPKDRFSAERLKGVDSTLKIQPAELGDSAVYLCASSLANPWEQNFGPGTRLTVT.

The chain employs TRBV25-1 and TRBJ2-7; D gene unclear. Trimming removed 7 bases at V and 5 bases at J, with 9 bases between. This CDR3 is built from 11 residues. Germline V gene data show CDR1 as MGHDK and CDR2 as SYGVNS. DNA for the CDR3: TGTGCCAGCACTAAGTGGAACGAGCAGTACTTC. It codes for CASTKWNEQYF.

This clonotype showed up many times. The CDR3 region is CASSSQTGGLGYTF. CDR3 in DNA: TGTGCCAGCAGCTCCCAGACAGGGGGCCTTGGCTACACCTTC. The chain uses TRBV7-6 and TRBJ1-2; TRBD1 agrees at 10 bases. Germline V CDR1 and CDR2: SGHVS, FNYEAQ. Losses at the gene ends were 4 bases for V and 7 bases for J; bases not matched to a gene: 6. The CDR3 covers 14 residues. Drawing the rest from reference TRBV7-6 and TRBJ1-2, the complete variable domain is GAGVSQSPRYKVTKRGQDVALRCDPISGHVSLYWYRQALGQGPEFLTYFNYEAQQDKSGLPNDRFSAERPEGSISTLTIQRTEQRDSAMYRCASSSQTGGLGYTFGSGTRLTVV.

The sample holds many counts of this clonotype. The chain joins TRBV29-1 to TRBJ1-1, with 9 bases identical to TRBD1. Trimming at V came to 6 bases and at J to 5 bases, leaving 7 bases not matched to a gene. CDR1 and CDR2 from the germline V gene are SQVTM and ANQGSEA. CDR3 length: 13 residues. The CDR3 is CSVTGGARTEAFF. The CDR3 DNA sequence: TGCAGCGTAACAGGGGGCGCGAGGACTGAAGCTTTCTTT.

This clonotype has at least ten counts. The chain joins TRBV15 to TRBJ1-6; TRBD1 might be the D (5 bases). V was pared by 0 bases and J by 7 bases, with 16 bases between. The CDR3 loop spans 17 amino acids. Germline CDR1 is LNHNV and CDR2 is YYDKDF (reference sequence). As DNA, the CDR3 is TGTGCCACCAGCAGAGATAGGGCCGCGGGGGGAAATTCACCCCTCCACTTT. Amino acid sequence: CATSRDRAAGGNSPLHF. The full variable domain, in which reference TRBV15 and TRBJ1-6 provide the parts outside the CDR3, is DAMVIQNPRYQVTQFGKPVTLSCSQTLNHNVMYWYQQKSSQAPKLLFHYYDKDFNNEADTPDNFQSRRPNTSFCFLDIRSPGLGDTAMYLCATSRDRAAGGNSPLHFGNGTRLTVT.

This clonotype showed up many times. V gene TRBV11-2 combines with J gene TRBJ2-7; 11 nucleotides match TRBD2. This CDR3 region has 18 residues. J lost 3 bases, V lost 0 bases, and 10 bases had no gene match. Germline-derived CDR1 and CDR2 are SGHAT and FQNNGV. In DNA form, the CDR3 reads TGTGCCAGCAGCTTAGATTATTCGGTAGCGGGAGGGGACTACGAGCAGTACTTC. Translated, it gives CASSLDYSVAGGDYEQYF. Drawing the rest from reference TRBV11-2 and TRBJ2-7, the complete variable domain is EAGVAQSPRYKIIEKRQSVAFWCNPISGHATLYWYQQILGQGPKLLIQFQNNGVVDDSQLPKDRFSAERLKGVDSTLKIQPAKLEDSAVYLCASSLDYSVAGGDYEQYFGPGTRLTVT.